These T cell receptor beta chains were read from a single sample in a study of cytomegalovirus exposure and HLA in healthy donors. TCRdb's table, derived via immunoSEQ multiplex PCR, lists solely in-frame clones and lacks some. The table records 130,000 to 150,000 clones, 60% to 85% of them present only once. The source material was PBMCs. The receptors stem from a young man in good health and CMV-seronegative. CDR3s include the opening cysteine and the closing phenylalanine or tryptophan. A D gene is named only where the DNA matches it firmly. Some rows mark clone size as missing; the rest say once, few, many or name a class of expanded clone.

>TRBD2|TRBJ2-4|17|once|TRBV19
TGTGCCAGTAGTATGCGGGAGGGAGGGTTTGGCAAAAACATTCAGTACTTC
CASSMREGGFGKNIQYF
>.|TRBJ1-6|14|.|TRBV18
TGTGCCAGCTCACCAAGGGGAGGAAATTCACCCCTCCACTTT
CASSPRGGNSPLHF
>TRBD2|TRBJ2-1|17|.|TRBV7-3
TGTGCCAGCAGCTTAACGACTAGCGGGAGGTTAGGGAATGAGCAGTTCTTC
CASSLTTSGRLGNEQFF
>TRBD2|TRBJ2-7|15|once|TRBV13
TGTGCCAGCAGCCCCAGACTAGCGGGAGACTACGAGCAGTACTTC
CASSPRLAGDYEQYF
>TRBD1|TRBJ2-7|14|.|TRBV11-3
TGTGCCAGCAAGGGGGCGAGGAGGCCCTACGAGCAGTACTTC
CASKGARRPYEQYF
>.|TRBJ1-2|15|.|TRBV7-9
TGTGCCAGCAGCTTATACAGGGTCCGGCCTTATGGCTACACCTTC
CASSLYRVRPYGYTF
>.|TRBJ1-2|14|.|TRBV10-3
TGTGCCATCAGTGGAACACCGCGAACTATGAGCTACACCTTC
CAISGTPRTMSYTF
>TRBD2|TRBJ2-1|15|.|TRBV27
TGTGCCAGCAGCCGAAGGACTAGCGGGGCCAATGAGCAGTTCTTC
CASSRRTSGANEQFF
>TRBD1|TRBJ1-2|15|.|TRBV6-6
TGTGCCAGCAGCGCAGGACAGGGTGCTAACTATGGCTACACCTTC
CASSAGQGANYGYTF
>.|TRBJ2-7|14|.|TRBV5-5
TGTGCCAGCAGCTTGGACGCGAGCTCCTACGAGCAGTACTTC
CASSLDASSYEQYF
>.|TRBJ2-2|15|.|TRBV4-2
TGTGCCAGCAGCCCGGTAACGGGTAACACCGGGGAGCTGTTTTTT
CASSPVTGNTGELFF
>.|TRBJ2-3|13|.|TRBV29-1
TGCAGCGTCCAGGGCAGCTTGGCAGATACGCAGTATTTT
CSVQGSLADTQYF
>.|TRBJ1-1|13|.|TRBV7-2
TGTGCCAGCAGCTTATCTATGAACACTGAAGCTTTCTTT
CASSLSMNTEAFF
>.|TRBJ1-1|15|.|TRBV27
TGTGCCAGCAGTTTGGTAGGGGGACCTAACACTGAAGCTTTCTTT
CASSLVGGPNTEAFF
>TRBD2|TRBJ2-1|16|.|TRBV12-5
TGTGCTAGTGGGACCGGGACTAGCTTCTCCTACAATGAGCAGTTCTTC
CASGTGTSFSYNEQFF
>TRBD2|TRBJ2-1|16|.|TRBV7-7
TGTGCCAGCAGCCCGACTAGCGGGAGTAGGTACAATGAGCAGTTCTTC
CASSPTSGSRYNEQFF
>.|TRBJ1-1|15|.|TRBV19
TGTGCCAGTAGTATGGGAGGGTGGGGGAACACTGAAGCTTTCTTT
CASSMGGWGNTEAFF
>TRBD1|TRBJ2-3|14|.|TRBV19
TGTGCCATACAACAGGGGTCTAGCACAGATACGCAGTATTTT
CAIQQGSSTDTQYF
>TRBD1|TRBJ2-1|17|.|TRBV18
TGTGCCAGCTCACACGACAGGGGGCGAAGTTCCTACAATGAGCAGTTCTTC
CASSHDRGRSSYNEQFF
>.|TRBJ1-1|14|.|TRBV30
TGTGCCTGGAGTGGTCGCGGGGTGAACACTGAAGCTTTCTTT
CAWSGRGVNTEAFF
>TRBD2|TRBJ2-3|14|.|TRBV6-4
TGTGCCAGCAGCCCCGGGGGGGCCACAGATACGCAGTATTTT
CASSPGGATDTQYF
>.|TRBJ1-3|14|.|TRBV30
TGTGCCTGGAGTCCCCCGTTCCCGGGGAACACCATATATTTT
CAWSPPFPGNTIYF
>.|TRBJ2-6|16|.|TRBV5-1
TGCGCCAGCAGGACAGGATCAAACTCTGGGGCCAACGTCCTGACTTTC
CASRTGSNSGANVLTF
>TRBD1|TRBJ1-1|15|.|TRBV19
TGTGCCAGCCGAAGACAGGGTGGGATGAACACTGAAGCTTTCTTT
CASRRQGGMNTEAFF
>.|TRBJ1-1|13|.|TRBV6-5
TGTGCCAGCAGTTTCCCCGGGACACTAGAAGCTTTCTTT
CASSFPGTLEAFF
>.|TRBJ1-5|14|.|TRBV6-5
TGTGCCAGCAAGGAGGCAGGGGAAAGTCAGCCCCAGCATTTT
CASKEAGESQPQHF
>TRBD1|TRBJ2-7|15|.|TRBV14
TGTGCCAGCAGCCGGCGCGCGACAGGGGTTTTCGAGCAGTACTTC
CASSRRATGVFEQYF